This record covers a single T cell receptor beta chain. Its antigen is still unknown. The source of the sample is a study of cytomegalovirus exposure and HLA in healthy donors. The study, taken as a whole, reports: The authors confirmed in vitro that a few CMV-associated chains were specific for CMV antigens. Rarity characterized most TCR sequences, yet some public TCRs appeared in many donors.

Data came from immunoSEQ multiplex PCR; TCRdb stores just in-frame clones and leaves some out. The table shows 150,000 to 200,000 clones, with around four fifths occurring only once. The CDR3 is 14 amino acids. Between the trimmed V and J ends, which lost 5 bases and 2 bases, there was a span of 10 bases. Germline-derived CDR1 and CDR2 are SGHRS and YFSETQ. The specimen sequenced was PBMCs. This chain links TRBV5-1 with TRBJ1-4; the D gene is possibly TRBD1 (6 bases). The source is a young man in good health and CMV-seropositive. DNA for the CDR3: TGCGCCAGCAGTACTGACAGGACTAATGAAAAACTGTTTTTT. It is translated as CASSTDRTNEKLFF.